A selection of T cell receptor beta chains follows, all from one sample in a study of T cell responses to AZD1222 COVID-19 vaccine. The repertoire was sequenced with immunoSEQ multiplex PCR; TCRdb's copy has only in-frame clones and lacks some. The data show approximately 220,000 clones, about 93% seen once. The sample in question was peripheral blood, obtained on day 0 of MenACWY control vaccination. The source of these receptors is an adult in good health. CDR3s include the opening cysteine and the closing phenylalanine or tryptophan. The D gene is left open where the match is weak. Clone size is given for some rows only: seen once, a few or many times, or a class if the clone is expanded.

clone size: NA
J gene: TRBJ2-3
D gene: NA
V gene: TRBV5-3
CDR3 protein: CARSSVLVPPIGDTQYF
CDR3 DNA: TGTGCCAGAAGCTCCGTACTAGTTCCGCCGATCGGAGATACGCAGTATTTT

clone size: NA
J gene: TRBJ2-5
D gene: NA
V gene: TRBV5-1
CDR3 protein: CASSLGLVRVETQYF
CDR3 DNA: TGCGCCAGCAGCTTGGGACTAGTGCGAGTCGAGACCCAGTACTTC

clone size: NA
J gene: TRBJ2-2
D gene: NA
V gene: TRBV5-4
CDR3 protein: CASSLTTVNTGELFF
CDR3 DNA: TGTGCCAGCAGTCTTACGACGGTGAACACCGGGGAGCTGTTTTTT

clone size: NA
J gene: TRBJ1-2
D gene: NA
V gene: TRBV11-2
CDR3 protein: CASTRGGAGYGYTF
CDR3 DNA: TGTGCCAGCACCCGGGGGGGCGCAGGCTATGGCTACACCTTC

clone size: NA
J gene: TRBJ1-2
D gene: TRBD1
V gene: TRBV6-5
CDR3 protein: CASSYSPTGFSYGYTF
CDR3 DNA: TGTGCCAGCAGTTACTCACCGACAGGGTTCAGCTATGGCTACACCTTC

clone size: NA
J gene: TRBJ1-4
D gene: TRBD1
V gene: TRBV5-5
CDR3 protein: CASSWGQANEKLFF
CDR3 DNA: TGTGCCAGCAGCTGGGGACAGGCTAATGAAAAACTGTTTTTT

clone size: NA
J gene: TRBJ1-5
D gene: NA
V gene: TRBV27
CDR3 protein: CASSVFYSNQPQHF
CDR3 DNA: TGTGCCAGCAGTGTGTTCTATAGCAATCAGCCCCAGCATTTT

clone size: NA
J gene: TRBJ2-3
D gene: TRBD2
V gene: TRBV5-1
CDR3 protein: CASSLEVSGGRDTQYF
CDR3 DNA: TGCGCCAGCAGCTTGGAGGTTAGCGGGGGACGAGATACGCAGTATTTT

clone size: NA
J gene: TRBJ2-3
D gene: NA
V gene: TRBV18
CDR3 protein: CASSLWDVTDTQYF
CDR3 DNA: TGTGCCAGCTCACTCTGGGATGTCACAGATACGCAGTATTTT

clone size: NA
J gene: TRBJ1-3
D gene: NA
V gene: TRBV4-2
CDR3 protein: CASSQAGGGGNTIYF
CDR3 DNA: TGTGCCAGCAGCCAAGCTGGGGGGGGCGGAAACACCATATATTTT

clone size: NA
J gene: TRBJ1-3
D gene: NA
V gene: TRBV3-1/TRBV3-2
CDR3 protein: CASSQGSPIIRKLWKHHIF
CDR3 DNA: TGTGCCAGCAGCCAAGGTTCCCCCATCATTCGGAAACTCTGGAAACACCATATATTT

clone size: once
J gene: TRBJ2-3
D gene: NA
V gene: TRBV7-2
CDR3 protein: CASSWGWRSDTQYF
CDR3 DNA: TGTGCCAGCAGCTGGGGATGGAGATCAGATACGCAGTATTTT

clone size: NA
J gene: TRBJ1-2
D gene: NA
V gene: TRBV11-2
CDR3 protein: CASSRQGNYGYTF
CDR3 DNA: TGTGCCAGCAGTCGCCAGGGGAACTATGGCTACACCTTC

clone size: NA
J gene: TRBJ1-2
D gene: TRBD1
V gene: TRBV5-4
CDR3 protein: CASSFRDRIYGYTF
CDR3 DNA: TGTGCCAGCAGCTTTAGGGACAGGATCTATGGCTACACCTTC